This TCR beta chain was obtained from a study of neoadjuvant anti-PD-1 for oral cavity cancer. About the research overall: Patients without progression got a fourth dose around day 43.

Time point of the sample: after neoadjuvant nivolumab, at surgical resection. These newly diagnosed stage II-IVA oral cavity squamous cell carcinoma patients had no prior systemic or radiation treatment. The patients had HPV-negative, locally advanced oral cavity squamous cell carcinoma. The CDR3 sequence is 18 residues long. With 4 bases clipped from V and 4 bases from J, the junction kept 14 bases outside the gene matches. The V gene's germline CDR1 is SEHNR and CDR2 FQNEAQ (reference sequence). This clone was seen a single time. Six replicates per PBMC sample, mostly from roughly 470 ng of genomic DNA. Libraries were prepared by immunoSEQ multiplex PCR; TCRdb keeps only in-frame clonotypes and omits some of them. The data show 55,000 to 80,000 clones, roughly 90% seen once.

Sequencing was performed on PBMCs, taken after nivolumab (anti-PD-1) treatment. The chain has TRBV7-9 and TRBJ2-3; 10 nucleotides match TRBD2. This TCR was recovered from a person aged 40-85 years with oral cavity squamous cell carcinoma. CDR3: CASSSPQKAGGPADTQYF. DNA of the CDR3: TGTGCCAGCAGCTCCCCTCAAAAAGCGGGAGGGCCCGCAGATACGCAGTATTTT.